The 2 T cell receptor beta chains reported below all come from one sample, sequenced in a study of shared clonotypes between healthy human individuals. Assay: immunoSEQ multiplex PCR; the TCRdb copy retains only in-frame clones and omits some. This table has a few million clones, 85% to 95% appearing once. The sequenced material came from naive CD4+ T cells from PBMCs. As for subset: CD45RA+ positively selected. The origin of the receptors is a man between 18 and 29 years old in good health. Some clones in this sample may be carry-over from other donors' samples.

The chain combines TRBV7-3 with TRBJ2-5, with 13 bases aligning to TRBD2. Trimming removed 5 bases from V and 5 bases from J; junction bases left unmatched: 8. This CDR3 region has 16 residues. Germline V gene sequence: CDR1 SGHTA, CDR2 FQGTGA. The CDR3 nucleotides read TGTGCCAGCAGCACCGGACTAGCGGGAGCGGGGGAGACCCAGTACTTC. Its translation: CASSTGLAGAGETQYF.

The chain couples TRBV19 to TRBJ1-2; 7 bases agree with TRBD1. The ends lost 6 bases at V and 6 bases at J; junction bases unmatched: 13. Per germline, CDR1 LNHDA and CDR2 SQIVND (reference sequence). The CDR3 length is 15 residues. CDR3 sequence: CASRIHEDRADGYTF. Here the CDR3 DNA reads TGTGCCAGTAGAATACACGAAGACAGGGCGGATGGCTACACCTTC. Full variable domain (rest looked up from reference TRBV19 and TRBJ1-2): DGGITQSPKYLFRKEGQNVTLSCEQNLNHDAMYWYRQDPGQGLRLIYYSQIVNDFQKGDIAEGYSVSREKKESFPLTVTSAQKNPTAFYLCASRIHEDRADGYTFGSGTRLTVV.